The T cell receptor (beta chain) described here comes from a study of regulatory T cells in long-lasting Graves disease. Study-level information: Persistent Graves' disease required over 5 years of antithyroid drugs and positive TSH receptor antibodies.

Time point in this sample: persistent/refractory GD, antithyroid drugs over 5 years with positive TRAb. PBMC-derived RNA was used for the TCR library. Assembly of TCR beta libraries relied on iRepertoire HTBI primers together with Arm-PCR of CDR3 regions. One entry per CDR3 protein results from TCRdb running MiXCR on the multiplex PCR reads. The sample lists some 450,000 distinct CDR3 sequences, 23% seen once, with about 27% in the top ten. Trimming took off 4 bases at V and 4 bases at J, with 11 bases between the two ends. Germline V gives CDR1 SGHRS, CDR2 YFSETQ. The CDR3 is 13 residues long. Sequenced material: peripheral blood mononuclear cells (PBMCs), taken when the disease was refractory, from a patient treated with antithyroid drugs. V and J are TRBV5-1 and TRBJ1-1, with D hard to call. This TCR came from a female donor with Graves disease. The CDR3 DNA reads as TGCGCCAGCAGCGCAAGGTTTGCCACTGAAGCTTTCTTT. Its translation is CASSARFATEAFF.